A single TCR beta chain is shown here with its context. What it binds is unknown. Tagging with unique molecular identifiers was a feature of the TCR beta cDNA libraries. The yield from about 1 to 10 million T cells was roughly 500,000 cDNA molecules in total. MiXCR, run by TCRdb on the PCR reads, gives a single entry per CDR3 protein. The sample carries approximately 690,000 distinct CDR3 sequences, more than 50% recorded once. The data originate from a study of post-analysis software for immune sequencing data. Study as a whole: Included courses were relapsing-remitting and secondary progressive multiple sclerosis; progressive-relapsing multiple sclerosis was also included.

Regarding the study as a whole: Under the F measure, samples that were prepared in one batch clustered strongly together. Versus controls, multiple sclerosis patients showed significantly lower diversity (normalized Chao1).

Input material: blood. The TCR sequence derives from a girl aged 2-9 years with multiple sclerosis.

CDR3 sequence reads: CATSDWGRPEEELFF. CDR3 coding DNA: TGTGCCACCAGTGATTGGGGACGGCCGGAAGAGGAGCTGTTTTTT. V gene TRBV24-1 combines with J gene TRBJ2-2; D may be TRBD1 or TRBD2 (5 bases each). The CDR3 sequence is 15 residues long. The germline V and J ends were trimmed by 2 bases and 10 bases, with 16 bases remaining between them. Per the germline V gene, CDR1 is KGHDR and CDR2 is SFDVKD.